This is a list of T cell receptor beta chains from one sample in a study of blood T cell repertoires in COVID-19. The protocol was immunoSEQ multiplex PCR, while the TCRdb copy is restricted to in-frame clones and leaves out a portion. This table has some 45,000 clones, about 85% appearing once. Specimen: peripheral blood. These receptors were taken from a woman of 80 years or more with acute or convalescent COVID-19. CDR3s include the opening cysteine and the closing phenylalanine or tryptophan. A D gene is named only where the DNA matches it firmly.

CDR3 DNA: TGTGCCTGGAGCCGGGGGGAGTTGTCCTACAATGAGCAGTTCTTC; CDR3 protein: CAWSRGELSYNEQFF; D gene: TRBD2; J gene: TRBJ2-1; V gene: TRBV30
CDR3 DNA: TGTGCCACGACCTCCCCGGGACTAGCGGGAGGGCAGTACTTC; CDR3 protein: CATTSPGLAGGQYF; D gene: TRBD2; J gene: TRBJ2-7; V gene: TRBV6-5
CDR3 DNA: TGTGCCAGCTCACCCCGACGGGACAATCAGCCCCAGCATTTT; CDR3 protein: CASSPRRDNQPQHF; D gene: -; J gene: TRBJ1-5; V gene: TRBV18
CDR3 DNA: TGTGCCAGCAGCCCGTGGCTAGCGGACAATGAGCAGTTCTTC; CDR3 protein: CASSPWLADNEQFF; D gene: TRBD2; J gene: TRBJ2-1; V gene: TRBV4-2
CDR3 DNA: TGCGCCAGCGGCCGGGACCAAGAGACCCAGTACTTC; CDR3 protein: CASGRDQETQYF; D gene: -; J gene: TRBJ2-5; V gene: TRBV10-2
CDR3 DNA: TGTGCCAGCACTCGGGACAGGCTTGACTATGGCTACACCTTC; CDR3 protein: CASTRDRLDYGYTF; D gene: TRBD1; J gene: TRBJ1-2; V gene: TRBV5-6
CDR3 DNA: TGTGCCAGCAGTGACACAGGGGGCCACAATGAGCAGTTCTTC; CDR3 protein: CASSDTGGHNEQFF; D gene: TRBD1; J gene: TRBJ2-1; V gene: TRBV6-4
CDR3 DNA: TGTGCCAGTAGTATGGGACGGGGGGGCTGGTTCTTC; CDR3 protein: CASSMGRGGWFF; D gene: TRBD2; J gene: TRBJ2-1; V gene: TRBV19
CDR3 DNA: TGTGCCAGCAGCCAGCAAAGCGGGAGTCGGGAGACCCAGTACTTC; CDR3 protein: CASSQQSGSRETQYF; D gene: TRBD2; J gene: TRBJ2-5; V gene: TRBV7-9
CDR3 DNA: TGTGCCAGCAGCCGACAGACCGGAGAGACCCAGTACTTC; CDR3 protein: CASSRQTGETQYF; D gene: -; J gene: TRBJ2-5; V gene: TRBV11-3
CDR3 DNA: TGTGCCAGCAGCGCAAACCCAGGGGGGATCACTGAAGCTTTCTTT; CDR3 protein: CASSANPGGITEAFF; D gene: TRBD1; J gene: TRBJ1-1; V gene: TRBV3-1/TRBV3-2
CDR3 DNA: TGTGCCAGCAGCTTCGTGGGGGGGAGCGACGGCTACACCTTC; CDR3 protein: CASSFVGGSDGYTF; D gene: -; J gene: TRBJ1-2; V gene: TRBV5-6
CDR3 DNA: TGTGCCAGCAGCCCCGGACAGGGGGCGAGCTCTGGAAACACCATATATTTT; CDR3 protein: CASSPGQGASSGNTIYF; D gene: TRBD1; J gene: TRBJ1-3; V gene: TRBV3-1/TRBV3-2
CDR3 DNA: TGTGCCAGTAGTATGGGTAAACGGAGCTCTGGGGCCAACGTCCTGACTTTC; CDR3 protein: CASSMGKRSSGANVLTF; D gene: -; J gene: TRBJ2-6; V gene: TRBV19